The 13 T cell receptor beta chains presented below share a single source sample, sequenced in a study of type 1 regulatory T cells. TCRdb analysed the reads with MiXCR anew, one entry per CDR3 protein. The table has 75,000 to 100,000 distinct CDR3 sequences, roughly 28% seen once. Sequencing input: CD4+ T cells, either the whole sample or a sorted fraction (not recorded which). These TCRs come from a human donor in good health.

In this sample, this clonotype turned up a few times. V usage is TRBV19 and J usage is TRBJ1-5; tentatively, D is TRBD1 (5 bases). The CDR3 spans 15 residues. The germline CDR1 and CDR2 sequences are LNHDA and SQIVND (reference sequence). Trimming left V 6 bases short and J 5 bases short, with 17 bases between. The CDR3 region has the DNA TGTGCCAGTAGCCCCTTAGGGGTGACGGATCAGCCCCAGCATTTT. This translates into CASSPLGVTDQPQHF. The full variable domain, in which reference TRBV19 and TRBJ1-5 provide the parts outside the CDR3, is DGGITQSPKYLFRKEGQNVTLSCEQNLNHDAMYWYRQDPGQGLRLIYYSQIVNDFQKGDIAEGYSVSREKKESFPLTVTSAQKNPTAFYLCASSPLGVTDQPQHFGDGTRLSIL.

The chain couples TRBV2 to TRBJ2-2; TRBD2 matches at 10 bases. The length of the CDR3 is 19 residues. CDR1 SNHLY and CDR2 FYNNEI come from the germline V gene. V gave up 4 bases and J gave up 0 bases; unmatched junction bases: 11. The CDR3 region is CASSARWLAGAANTGELFF. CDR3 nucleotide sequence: TGTGCCAGCAGTGCCCGGTGGCTAGCGGGAGCCGCGAACACCGGGGAGCTGTTTTTT. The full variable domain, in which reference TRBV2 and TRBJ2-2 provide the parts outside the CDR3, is EPEVTQTPSHQVTQMGQEVILRCVPISNHLYFYWYRQILGQKVEFLVSFYNNEISEKSEIFDDQFSVERPDGSNFTLKIRSTKLEDSAMYFCASSARWLAGAANTGELFFGEGSRLTVL.

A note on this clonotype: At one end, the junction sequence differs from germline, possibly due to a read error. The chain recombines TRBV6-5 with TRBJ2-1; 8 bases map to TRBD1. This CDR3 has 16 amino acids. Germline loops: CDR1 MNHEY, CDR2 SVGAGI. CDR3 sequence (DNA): TGTGCCAGCAGTACAACCGGGACAGGTTCCTACAATGAGCAATTCTTC. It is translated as CASSTTGTGSYNEQFF.

The CDR3 loop reads CASSLVTDQETQYF. As DNA, the CDR3 is TGCGCCAGCAGCTTGGTGACGGACCAAGAGACCCAGTACTTC. The genes are TRBV5-1 and TRBJ2-5; no reliable D call. The germline V gene encodes CDR1 SGHRS and CDR2 YFSETQ. There are 14 residues in the CDR3. V dropped 0 bases and J dropped 0 bases, with 6 bases sitting between them.

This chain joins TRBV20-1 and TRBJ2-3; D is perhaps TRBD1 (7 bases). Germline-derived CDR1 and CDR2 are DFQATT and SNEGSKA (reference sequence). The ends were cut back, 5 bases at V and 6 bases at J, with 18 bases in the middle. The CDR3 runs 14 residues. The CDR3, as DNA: TGCAGTGCTTCGGGAGAGGGGGCGACGGATACGCAGTATTTT. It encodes CSASGEGATDTQYF.

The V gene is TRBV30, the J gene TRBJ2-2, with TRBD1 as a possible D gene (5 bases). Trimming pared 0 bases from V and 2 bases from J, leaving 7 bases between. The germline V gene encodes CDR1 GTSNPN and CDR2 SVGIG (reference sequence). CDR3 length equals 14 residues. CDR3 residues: CAWSVDSNTGELFF. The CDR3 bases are TGTGCCTGGAGTGTAGACAGCAACACCGGGGAGCTGTTTTTT.

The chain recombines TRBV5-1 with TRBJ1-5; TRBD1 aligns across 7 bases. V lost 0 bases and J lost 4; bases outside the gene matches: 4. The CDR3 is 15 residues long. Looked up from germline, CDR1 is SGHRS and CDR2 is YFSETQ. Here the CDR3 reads CASSLGDSSNQPQHF. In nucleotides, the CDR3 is TGCGCCAGCAGCTTGGGGGACAGTTCAAATCAGCCCCAGCATTTT.

CDR3 nucleotides: TGCAGTGCTAGCGGAGCGAACACCGGGGAGCTGTTTTTT. Translation gives CSASGANTGELFF. The chain recombines TRBV20-1 with TRBJ2-2; D remains unclear. This CDR3 region has 13 residues. The germline CDR1 and CDR2 sequences are DFQATT and SNEGSKA (reference sequence). V lost 3 bases and J lost 0, with 5 bases in between.

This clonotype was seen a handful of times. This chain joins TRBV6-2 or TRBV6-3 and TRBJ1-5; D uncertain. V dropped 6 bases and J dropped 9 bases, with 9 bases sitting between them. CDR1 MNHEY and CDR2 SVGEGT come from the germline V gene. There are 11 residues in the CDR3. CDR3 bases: TGTGCCAGCAGCCTCTCGGGGCCCCAGCATTTT. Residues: CASSLSGPQHF.

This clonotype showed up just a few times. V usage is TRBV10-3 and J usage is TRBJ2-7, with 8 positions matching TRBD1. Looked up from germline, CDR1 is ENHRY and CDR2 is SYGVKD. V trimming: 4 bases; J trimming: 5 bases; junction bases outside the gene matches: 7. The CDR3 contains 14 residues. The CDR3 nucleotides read TGTGCCATCAGTGGGACAGGGACCCCCAACGAGCAGTACTTC. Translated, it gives CAISGTGTPNEQYF.

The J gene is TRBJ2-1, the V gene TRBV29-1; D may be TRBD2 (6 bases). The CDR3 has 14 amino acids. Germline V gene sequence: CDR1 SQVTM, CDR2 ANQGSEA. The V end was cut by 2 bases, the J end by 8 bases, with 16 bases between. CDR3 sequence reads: CSVETTREVDEQFF. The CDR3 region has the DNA TGCAGCGTTGAAACGACTAGGGAGGTCGATGAGCAGTTCTTC.

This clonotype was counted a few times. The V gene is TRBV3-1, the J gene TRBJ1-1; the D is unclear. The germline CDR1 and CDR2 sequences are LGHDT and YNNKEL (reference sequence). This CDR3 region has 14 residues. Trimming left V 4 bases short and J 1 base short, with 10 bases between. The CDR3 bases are TGTGCCAGCAGCCCCCCGCGGGGGAACACTGAAGCTTTCTTT. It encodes CASSPPRGNTEAFF.

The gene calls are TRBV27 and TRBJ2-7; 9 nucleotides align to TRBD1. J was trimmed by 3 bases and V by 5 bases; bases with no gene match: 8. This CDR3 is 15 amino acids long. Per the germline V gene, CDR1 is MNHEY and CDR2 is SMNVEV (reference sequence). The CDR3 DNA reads TGTGCCAGCAGTCTTGCCGGGACAGGGATCTACGAGCAGTACTTC. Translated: CASSLAGTGIYEQYF.